This T cell receptor beta chain comes out of a study of cytomegalovirus exposure and HLA in healthy donors. PCR involved 60 Vbeta and 13 Jbeta primers. Clones were sequenced by immunoSEQ multiplex PCR, and TCRdb holds only the in-frame ones, with some missing. The top ten clones hold about 12% of a sample with approximately 150,000 clones, about four fifths of them seen once. The germline V and J ends were trimmed by 0 bases and 7 bases, with 9 bases remaining between them. The length of the CDR3 is 13 residues. With respect to this clone: The antigen remains undetermined.

Study-level points and caveats: Presence/absence analyses treated sequencing depth as roughly uniform across donors.

Sequenced material: PBMCs. This sequence originates from a woman in her forties or fifties in good health and CMV-seronegative. V and J are TRBV23-1 and TRBJ1-2; D unresolved. TRBV23-1 is flagged as an ORF with uncertain function. The CDR3 region has the DNA TGCGCCAGCAGTCAATCCCGGTCCCGTGGCTACACCTTC. This translates into CASSQSRSRGYTF.